Sequencing of this T cell receptor (beta chain) was carried out in a study of OX40 agonist ivuxolimab in advanced cancers. Study context: Patients treated during dose escalation were battling hepatocellular carcinoma, melanoma, renal cell or head and neck cancer. Patients with prior anti-PD-1, anti-PD-L1 or anti-CTLA-4 therapy were eligible; approximately 40% had some.

V lost 3 bases and J lost 6; bases outside the gene matches: 9. Germline V gene lookup returns CDR1 MGHRA and CDR2 YSYEKL. This CDR3 comprises 15 residues. The data were produced by immunoSEQ multiplex PCR, yet TCRdb's version contains in-frame clones alone and is incomplete. The sample yields over 60,000 clones, roughly 88% seen once. This receptor was taken from an adult with an advanced solid tumor such as melanoma, head and neck, liver or kidney cancer. V gene TRBV4-1 combines with J gene TRBJ2-7, with 9 bases lining up with TRBD1. This sample comprised CD4+ or CD8+ T cells sorted from blood, obtained in a trial of the OX40 agonist ivuxolimab. The CDR3 loop reads CASSHVGQGKSEQYF. The CDR3 nucleotides read TGCGCCAGCAGCCACGTCGGACAGGGGAAGTCCGAGCAGTACTTC.